The rows below give T cell receptor beta chains drawn from one sample of a study of T cell repertoires in cytomegalovirus infection. What these receptors recognize is not known. TCRdb independently ran MiXCR on the reads; one entry per CDR3 protein. Here the sample spans 75,000 to 95,000 distinct CDR3 sequences, about 44% being singletons. The sample here was CD8+ T cells from cultured PBMCs, taken from culture after CMV antigen stimulation. Receptors were obtained from a human donor in good health (CMV status not recorded). Some clones in this sample may be carry-over from other donors' samples. Both conserved end residues are part of each CDR3. Fields, in order: J gene, clone size, V gene, D gene, CDR3 DNA, CDR3 protein. The D gene is left open where the match is weak. Only part of the rows carry a size: once, few, many, or a class if the clone is expanded.

j_call: TRBJ2-2; clone_size: -; v_call: TRBV4-2; d_call: -; cdr3_nt: TGTGCTGCGGGGATTGGAGGAGACGGGGAGCTGTTTTTT; cdr3_aa: CAAGIGGDGELFF
j_call: TRBJ1-4; clone_size: few; v_call: TRBV27; d_call: TRBD1; cdr3_nt: TGTGCCAGCAGTCCTATGGACAGGGGAGATGAAAAACTGTTTTTT; cdr3_aa: CASSPMDRGDEKLFF
j_call: TRBJ2-7; clone_size: -; v_call: TRBV7-8; d_call: -; cdr3_nt: TGTGCCAGCAGCTCGGACCCGGGACGGCCCTACGGGCAGTACTTC; cdr3_aa: CASSSDPGRPYGQYF
j_call: TRBJ2-5; clone_size: once; v_call: TRBV20-1; d_call: -; cdr3_nt: TGCAGTGCTAGGGACCTCGGGGCGCTACAAGAGACCCAGTACTTC; cdr3_aa: CSARDLGALQETQYF
j_call: TRBJ1-1; clone_size: many; v_call: TRBV4-1; d_call: -; cdr3_nt: TGCGCCAGCAGCCCCCCTGGGAACACTGAAGCTTTCTTT; cdr3_aa: CASSPPGNTEAFF
j_call: TRBJ2-7; clone_size: -; v_call: TRBV7-2; d_call: TRBD2; cdr3_nt: TGTGCCAGCAGCATCACGGGACTAGCGGCCTCCTACGAGCAGTACTTC; cdr3_aa: CASSITGLAASYEQYF
j_call: TRBJ1-2; clone_size: -; v_call: TRBV7-9; d_call: -; cdr3_nt: TGTGCCAGCAGCCTGCCGCGGGGGGCGTATGGCTACACCTTC; cdr3_aa: CASSLPRGAYGYTF
j_call: TRBJ1-5; clone_size: -; v_call: TRBV6-5; d_call: -; cdr3_nt: TGTGCCAGCAGTACCATGGAACATCAGCCCCAGCATTTT; cdr3_aa: CASSTMEHQPQHF
j_call: TRBJ2-2; clone_size: -; v_call: TRBV20-1; d_call: -; cdr3_nt: TGCAGTGCTAGTGGGGAAGGGGCGAACACCGGGGAGCTGTTTTTT; cdr3_aa: CSASGEGANTGELFF
j_call: TRBJ1-1; clone_size: few; v_call: TRBV28; d_call: -; cdr3_nt: TGTGCCAGCAGTTTAAAGCCTGTAAACACTGAAGCTTTCTTT; cdr3_aa: CASSLKPVNTEAFF
j_call: TRBJ2-5; clone_size: -; v_call: TRBV2; d_call: -; cdr3_nt: TGTGCCAGCAGTGATTCGCTAGCGAGCCCGGGGTACCAAGAGACCCAGTACTTC; cdr3_aa: CASSDSLASPGYQETQYF
j_call: TRBJ2-7; clone_size: few; v_call: TRBV7-2; d_call: -; cdr3_nt: TGTGCCAGCAGCCCCCGCCGAGGGGGGCATGGCGAGCAGTACTTC; cdr3_aa: CASSPRRGGHGEQYF
j_call: TRBJ2-7; clone_size: few; v_call: TRBV7-3; d_call: -; cdr3_nt: TGTGCCAGCAGCTTGGGACACCTTAACGAGCAGTACTTC; cdr3_aa: CASSLGHLNEQYF
j_call: TRBJ1-3; clone_size: -; v_call: TRBV28; d_call: -; cdr3_nt: TGTGCCAGCAGTTTATGGCCTCCTTCTGGAAACACCATATATTTT; cdr3_aa: CASSLWPPSGNTIYF